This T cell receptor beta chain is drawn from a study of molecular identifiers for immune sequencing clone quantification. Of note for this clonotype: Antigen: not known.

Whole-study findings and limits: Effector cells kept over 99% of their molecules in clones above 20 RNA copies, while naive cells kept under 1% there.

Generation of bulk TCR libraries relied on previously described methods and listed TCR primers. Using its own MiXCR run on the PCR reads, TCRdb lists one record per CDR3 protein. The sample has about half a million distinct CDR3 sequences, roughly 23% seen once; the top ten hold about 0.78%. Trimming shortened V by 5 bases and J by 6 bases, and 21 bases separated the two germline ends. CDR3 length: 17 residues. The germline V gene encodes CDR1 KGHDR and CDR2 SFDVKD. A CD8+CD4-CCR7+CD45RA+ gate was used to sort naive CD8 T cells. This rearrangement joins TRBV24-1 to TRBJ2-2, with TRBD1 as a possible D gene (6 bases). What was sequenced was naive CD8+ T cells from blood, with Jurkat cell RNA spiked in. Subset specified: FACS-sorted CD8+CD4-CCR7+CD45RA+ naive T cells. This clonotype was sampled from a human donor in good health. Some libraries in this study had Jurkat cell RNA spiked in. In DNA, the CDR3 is TGTGCCACCAGTGGCCCTTGGGACACTCTTCCCCCCGGGGAGCTGTTTTTT. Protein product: CATSGPWDTLPPGELFF.